What follows describes a single T cell receptor (beta chain). The CDR3 has 13 residues. With 10 bases clipped from V and 4 bases from J, the junction kept 6 bases outside the gene matches. In germline, CDR1 is LNHDA, CDR2 SQIVND (reference sequence). This specimen comes from a study of blood T cell repertoires in COVID-19. The assay was immunoSEQ multiplex PCR, and TCRdb's table has in-frame clones only and misses some. The sample lists roughly 230,000 clones; roughly four fifths were seen once. This sequence originates from a man between 50 and 59 years old with active or convalescent COVID-19. J is TRBJ2-2 and V is TRBV19; 7 bases line up with TRBD1. The specimen sequenced was peripheral blood. CDR3 in amino acids: CATRQGSTGELFF. Written as DNA, the CDR3 is TGTGCCACCAGACAGGGATCCACCGGGGAGCTGTTTTTT.